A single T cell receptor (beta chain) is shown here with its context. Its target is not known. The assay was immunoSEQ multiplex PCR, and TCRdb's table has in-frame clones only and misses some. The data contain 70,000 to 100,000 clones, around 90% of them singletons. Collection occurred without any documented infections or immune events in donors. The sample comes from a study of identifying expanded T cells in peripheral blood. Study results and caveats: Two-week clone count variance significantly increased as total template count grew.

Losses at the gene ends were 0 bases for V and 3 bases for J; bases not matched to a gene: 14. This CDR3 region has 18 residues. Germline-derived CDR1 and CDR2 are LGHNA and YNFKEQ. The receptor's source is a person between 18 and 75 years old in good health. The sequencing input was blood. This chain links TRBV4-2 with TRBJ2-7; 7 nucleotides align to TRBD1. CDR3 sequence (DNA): TGTGCCAGCAGCCAAGACCGGACAGGTGATCACATACGCTACGAGCAGTACTTC. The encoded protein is CASSQDRTGDHIRYEQYF.